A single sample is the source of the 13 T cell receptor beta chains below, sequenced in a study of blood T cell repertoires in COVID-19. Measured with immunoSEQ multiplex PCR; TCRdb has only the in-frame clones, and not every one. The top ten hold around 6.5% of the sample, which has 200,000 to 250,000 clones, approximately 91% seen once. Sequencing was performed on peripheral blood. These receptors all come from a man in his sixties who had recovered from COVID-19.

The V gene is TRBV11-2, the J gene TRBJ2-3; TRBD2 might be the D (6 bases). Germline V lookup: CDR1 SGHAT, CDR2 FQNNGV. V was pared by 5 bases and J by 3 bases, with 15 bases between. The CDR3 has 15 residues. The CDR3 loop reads CASSPKARGTDTQYF. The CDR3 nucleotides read TGTGCCAGCAGCCCGAAAGCGCGGGGTACAGATACGCAGTATTTT.

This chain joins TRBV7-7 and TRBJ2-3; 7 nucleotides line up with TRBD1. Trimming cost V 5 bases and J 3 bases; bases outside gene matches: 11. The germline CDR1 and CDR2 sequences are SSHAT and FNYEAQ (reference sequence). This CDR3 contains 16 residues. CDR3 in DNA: TGTGCCAGCAGCGCCAAACAGGGGATAGGGACAGATACGCAGTATTTT. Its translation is CASSAKQGIGTDTQYF.

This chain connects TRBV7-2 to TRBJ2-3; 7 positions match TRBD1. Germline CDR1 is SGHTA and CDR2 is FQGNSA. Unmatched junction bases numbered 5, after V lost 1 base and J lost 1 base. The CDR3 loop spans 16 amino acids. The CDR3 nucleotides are TGTGCCAGCAGCTTAGGCGTCACAGGGGGCACAGATACGCAGTATTTT. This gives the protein CASSLGVTGGTDTQYF.

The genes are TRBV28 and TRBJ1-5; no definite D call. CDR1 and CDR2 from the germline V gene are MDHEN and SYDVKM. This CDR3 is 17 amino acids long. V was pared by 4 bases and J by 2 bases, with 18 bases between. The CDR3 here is CASSYPALSRGNQPQHF. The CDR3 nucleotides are TGTGCCAGCAGTTACCCGGCCTTATCTCGGGGCAATCAGCCCCAGCATTTT.

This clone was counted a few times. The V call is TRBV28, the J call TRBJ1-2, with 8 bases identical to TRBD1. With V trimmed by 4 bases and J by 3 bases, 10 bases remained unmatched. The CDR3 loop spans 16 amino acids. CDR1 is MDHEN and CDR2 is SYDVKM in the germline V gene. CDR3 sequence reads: CASSSLPGGIDYGYTF. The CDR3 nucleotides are TGTGCCAGCAGTTCCCTCCCAGGGGGCATTGACTATGGCTACACCTTC.

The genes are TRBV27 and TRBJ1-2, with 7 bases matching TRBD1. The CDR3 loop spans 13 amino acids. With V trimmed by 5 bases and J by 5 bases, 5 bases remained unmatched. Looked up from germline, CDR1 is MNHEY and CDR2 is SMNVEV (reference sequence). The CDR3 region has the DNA TGTGCCAGCAGTAGAACAGGGGCTTATGGCTACACCTTC. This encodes CASSRTGAYGYTF.

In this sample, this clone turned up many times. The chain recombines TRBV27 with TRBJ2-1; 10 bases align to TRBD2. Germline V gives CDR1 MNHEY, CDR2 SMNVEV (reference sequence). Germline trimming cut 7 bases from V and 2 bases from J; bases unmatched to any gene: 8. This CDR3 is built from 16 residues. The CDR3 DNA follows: TGTGCCAGCAAACTAGGCAGCGGGGGGGCCTACAATGAGCAGTTCTTC. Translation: CASKLGSGGAYNEQFF.

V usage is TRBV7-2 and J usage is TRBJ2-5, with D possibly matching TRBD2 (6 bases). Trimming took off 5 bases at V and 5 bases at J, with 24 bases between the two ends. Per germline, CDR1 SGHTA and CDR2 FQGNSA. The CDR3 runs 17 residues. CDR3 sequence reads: CASSPEPLGLQRETQYF. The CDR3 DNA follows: TGTGCCAGCAGCCCAGAACCCTTAGGACTACAGAGGGAGACCCAGTACTTC.

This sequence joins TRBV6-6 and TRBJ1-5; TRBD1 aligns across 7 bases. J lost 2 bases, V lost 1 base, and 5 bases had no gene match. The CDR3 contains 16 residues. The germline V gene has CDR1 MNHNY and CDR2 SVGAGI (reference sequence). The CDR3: CASSYLRTGGNQPQHF. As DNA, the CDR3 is TGTGCCAGCAGTTACTTACGGACAGGCGGCAATCAGCCCCAGCATTTT.

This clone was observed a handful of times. In DNA form, the CDR3 reads TGCGCCAGCAGTGAGTCGACAGGGGACGAAAAACTGTTTTTT. Its protein is CASSESTGDEKLFF. V gene TRBV10-2 combines with J gene TRBJ1-4; 8 bases line up with TRBD1. V lost 0 bases to trimming and J lost 8 bases; unmatched junction nucleotides: 2. The CDR3 covers 14 residues. Per the germline V gene, CDR1 is WSHSY and CDR2 is SAAADI.

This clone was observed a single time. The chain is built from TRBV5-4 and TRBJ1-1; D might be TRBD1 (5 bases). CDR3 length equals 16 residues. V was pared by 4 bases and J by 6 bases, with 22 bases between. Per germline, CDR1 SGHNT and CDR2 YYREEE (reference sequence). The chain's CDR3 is CASSLNQRGGSAEAFF. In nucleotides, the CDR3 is TGTGCCAGCAGCCTTAACCAAAGGGGAGGCTCTGCTGAAGCTTTCTTT.

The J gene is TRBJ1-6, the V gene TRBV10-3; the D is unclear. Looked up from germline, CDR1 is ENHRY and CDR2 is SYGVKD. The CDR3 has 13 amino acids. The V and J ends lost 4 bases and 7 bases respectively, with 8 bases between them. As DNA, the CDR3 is TGTGCCATCAGTGGAGGGAACAATTCACCCCTCCACTTT. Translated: CAISGGNNSPLHF.

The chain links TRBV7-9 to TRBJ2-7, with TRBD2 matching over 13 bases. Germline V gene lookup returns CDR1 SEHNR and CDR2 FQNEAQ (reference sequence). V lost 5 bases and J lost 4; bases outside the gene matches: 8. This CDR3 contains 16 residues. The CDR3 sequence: CASSGAGTSGNYEQYF. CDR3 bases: TGTGCCAGCAGCGGAGCCGGGACTAGCGGGAATTACGAGCAGTACTTC.